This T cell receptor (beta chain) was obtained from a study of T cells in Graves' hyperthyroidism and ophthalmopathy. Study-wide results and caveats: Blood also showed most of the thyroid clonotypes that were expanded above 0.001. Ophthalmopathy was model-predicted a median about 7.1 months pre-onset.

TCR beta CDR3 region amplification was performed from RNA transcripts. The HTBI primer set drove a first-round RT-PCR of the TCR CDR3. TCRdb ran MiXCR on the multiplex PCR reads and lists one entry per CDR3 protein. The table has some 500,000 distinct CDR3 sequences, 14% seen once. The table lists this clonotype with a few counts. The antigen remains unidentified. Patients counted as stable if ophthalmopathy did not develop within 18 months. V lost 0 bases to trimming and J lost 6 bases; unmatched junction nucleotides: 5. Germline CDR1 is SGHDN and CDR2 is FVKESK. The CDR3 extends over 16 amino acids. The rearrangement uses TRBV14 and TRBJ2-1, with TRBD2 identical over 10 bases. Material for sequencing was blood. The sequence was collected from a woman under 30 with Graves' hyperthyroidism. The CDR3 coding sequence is TGTGCCAGCAGCCAAGAATGGCTAGCGGGAGCCAATGAGCAGTTCTTC. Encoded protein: CASSQEWLAGANEQFF.